Listed below are T cell receptor beta chains from one sample, sequenced in a study of molecular identifiers for immune sequencing clone quantification. One entry per CDR3 protein results from TCRdb running MiXCR on the PCR reads. The sample comprises around 480,000 distinct CDR3 sequences, about 20% of which are singletons, and around 0.84% rests with the top ten. The specimen was naive CD8+ T cells from blood, with Jurkat cell RNA spiked in. Receptor source: a human donor in good health. Some libraries in this study had Jurkat cell RNA spiked in. The CDR3 runs from the conserved cysteine through the conserved F or W. A D gene is named only where the DNA matches it firmly. Clone size, where shown, is once, few, many, or a class for clones that have expanded.

d_call: .
j_call: TRBJ2-1
v_call: TRBV2
clone_size: few
cdr3_length: 15
cdr3_nt: TGTGCCAGCAGTCTAGCTCCACCCTCCTACAATGAGCAGTTCTTC
cdr3_aa: CASSLAPPSYNEQFF

d_call: .
j_call: TRBJ2-7
v_call: TRBV6-6
clone_size: few
cdr3_length: 14
cdr3_nt: TGTGCCAGCAGTTATCTGGGCGGTGCCTACGAGCAGTACTTC
cdr3_aa: CASSYLGGAYEQYF

d_call: TRBD1
j_call: TRBJ1-2
v_call: TRBV3-1
clone_size: once
cdr3_length: 18
cdr3_nt: TGTGCCAGCACGAGGGGGCGGACCGACCACCCTTCTAACTATGGCTACACCTTC
cdr3_aa: CASTRGRTDHPSNYGYTF

d_call: .
j_call: TRBJ2-7
v_call: TRBV4-3
clone_size: few
cdr3_length: 13
cdr3_nt: TGCGCCAGCAGCCAAGATTTAAATTACGAGCAGTACTTC
cdr3_aa: CASSQDLNYEQYF

d_call: .
j_call: TRBJ1-4
v_call: TRBV4-3
clone_size: many
cdr3_length: 17
cdr3_nt: TGCGCCAGCCACCCGGGGGGAGTCCGTGCAACTAATGAAAAACTGTTTTTT
cdr3_aa: CASHPGGVRATNEKLFF

d_call: .
j_call: TRBJ2-5
v_call: TRBV16
clone_size: .
cdr3_length: 13
cdr3_nt: TGTGCCAGCAGCCGACGAGACTACCGGACCCAGTACTTC
cdr3_aa: CASSRRDYRTQYF

d_call: TRBD1
j_call: TRBJ2-7
v_call: TRBV6-5
clone_size: many
cdr3_length: 14
cdr3_nt: TGTGCCAGCAGTTACGGGACAGGGGACTACGAGCAGTACTTC
cdr3_aa: CASSYGTGDYEQYF

d_call: .
j_call: TRBJ1-6
v_call: TRBV2
clone_size: many
cdr3_length: 16
cdr3_nt: TGTGCCAGCAGTGAGAGGGGTACGATCGATAATTCACCCCTCCACTTT
cdr3_aa: CASSERGTIDNSPLHF

d_call: TRBD1
j_call: TRBJ2-3
v_call: TRBV6-2/TRBV6-3
clone_size: many
cdr3_length: 15
cdr3_nt: TGTGCCAGCAGTTACCCAGGGGGCTACACAGATACGCAGTATTTT
cdr3_aa: CASSYPGGYTDTQYF

d_call: TRBD1
j_call: TRBJ2-7
v_call: TRBV4-2
clone_size: .
cdr3_length: 17
cdr3_nt: TGTGCCAGCAGCCTTTCCCCTTCCGGGACAGGGGCCTACGAGCAGTACTTC
cdr3_aa: CASSLSPSGTGAYEQYF

d_call: .
j_call: TRBJ2-1
v_call: TRBV5-6
clone_size: few
cdr3_length: 15
cdr3_nt: TGTGCCAGCAGCCTTTGGCCGGCCACGATAGGGGAGCAGTTCTTC
cdr3_aa: CASSLWPATIGEQFF

d_call: .
j_call: TRBJ1-1
v_call: TRBV5-1
clone_size: many
cdr3_length: 14
cdr3_nt: TGCGCCAGCAGCACGACTAGGGGTGACACTGAAGCTTTCTTT
cdr3_aa: CASSTTRGDTEAFF

d_call: .
j_call: TRBJ1-1
v_call: TRBV19
clone_size: few
cdr3_length: 13
cdr3_nt: TGTGCCAGTAGTATGGGGGCAAACACTGAAGCTTTCTTT
cdr3_aa: CASSMGANTEAFF

d_call: TRBD1
j_call: TRBJ1-1
v_call: TRBV6-5
clone_size: .
cdr3_length: 13
cdr3_nt: TGTGCCAGTATAGGGGGCGCGGGCACTGAAGCTTTCTTT
cdr3_aa: CASIGGAGTEAFF

d_call: TRBD2
j_call: TRBJ2-1
v_call: TRBV20-1
clone_size: .
cdr3_length: 18
cdr3_nt: TGCAGTGCTAGACCCCCTTATCGTAGCGGGGGAATATACAATGAGCAGTTCTTC
cdr3_aa: CSARPPYRSGGIYNEQFF

d_call: TRBD1
j_call: TRBJ1-3
v_call: TRBV7-2
clone_size: many
cdr3_length: 17
cdr3_nt: TGTGCCAGCAGCCCATGGACAGGACCCTCATCTGGAAACACCATATATTTT
cdr3_aa: CASSPWTGPSSGNTIYF

d_call: .
j_call: TRBJ1-3
v_call: TRBV7-9
clone_size: few
cdr3_length: 19
cdr3_nt: TGTGCCAGCAGCTCCACAGCGGTTCCAATCCCGTTCTCTGGAAACACCATATATTTT
cdr3_aa: CASSSTAVPIPFSGNTIYF

d_call: .
j_call: TRBJ2-3
v_call: TRBV6-2/TRBV6-3
clone_size: .
cdr3_length: 16
cdr3_nt: TGTGCCAGCAGTTACTCCCAGGGGGGCCTGACGGATACGCAGTATTTT
cdr3_aa: CASSYSQGGLTDTQYF

d_call: .
j_call: TRBJ1-1
v_call: TRBV29-1
clone_size: few
cdr3_length: 13
cdr3_nt: TGCAGCGGGCTTGGGGGGGGGAGCACTGAAGCTTTCTTT
cdr3_aa: CSGLGGGSTEAFF

d_call: .
j_call: TRBJ1-5
v_call: TRBV12-3/TRBV12-4
clone_size: many
cdr3_length: 12
cdr3_nt: TGTGCCAGCGGGCAGGGCAATCAGCCCCAGCATTTT
cdr3_aa: CASGQGNQPQHF

d_call: TRBD1
j_call: TRBJ1-2
v_call: TRBV10-2
clone_size: few
cdr3_length: 12
cdr3_nt: TGCGCCACTGCCGGACAGGAGAATGGCTACACCTTC
cdr3_aa: CATAGQENGYTF

d_call: .
j_call: TRBJ2-6
v_call: TRBV19
clone_size: .
cdr3_length: 14
cdr3_nt: TGTGCCAGTACTACGGCACCTGGGGCCAACGTCCTGACTTTC
cdr3_aa: CASTTAPGANVLTF

d_call: TRBD2
j_call: TRBJ2-7
v_call: TRBV5-6
clone_size: many
cdr3_length: 16
cdr3_nt: TGTGCCAGCAGCTTGGCTGCTAGCGGGAGTTACTACGAGCAGTACTTC
cdr3_aa: CASSLAASGSYYEQYF

d_call: .
j_call: TRBJ2-3
v_call: TRBV6-5
clone_size: many
cdr3_length: 18
cdr3_nt: TGTGCCAGCAGTTACGGCCTGGAGATGGCGGGGCGCACAGATACGCAGTATTTT
cdr3_aa: CASSYGLEMAGRTDTQYF

d_call: .
j_call: TRBJ2-7
v_call: TRBV4-1
clone_size: many
cdr3_length: 14
cdr3_nt: TGCGCCAGCAGCCAAGGACCACTTACCTACGAGCAGTACTTC
cdr3_aa: CASSQGPLTYEQYF

d_call: .
j_call: TRBJ2-7
v_call: TRBV19
clone_size: many
cdr3_length: 13
cdr3_nt: TGTGCCAGTAGCCCAACAGGGATGTACGAGCAGTACTTC
cdr3_aa: CASSPTGMYEQYF

d_call: .
j_call: TRBJ2-7
v_call: TRBV28
clone_size: few
cdr3_length: 13
cdr3_nt: TGTGCCAGCAGTTTATTAGGGGGAAAAGAGCAGTACTTC
cdr3_aa: CASSLLGGKEQYF

d_call: .
j_call: TRBJ2-1
v_call: TRBV7-9
clone_size: many
cdr3_length: 13
cdr3_nt: TGTGCCAGCAGCGACAAACAGGGTCCCAAGCAGTTCTTC
cdr3_aa: CASSDKQGPKQFF